The present T cell receptor beta chain was sequenced within a study of early stage breast cancer tumors. Clones were sequenced by immunoSEQ multiplex PCR, and TCRdb holds only the in-frame ones, with some missing. The data contain roughly 13,000 clones, about 80% of them singletons. Study-level results: Tumors had about 2.3-fold higher T cell density than normal breast.

Germline V gene sequence: CDR1 MNHNY, CDR2 SVGAGI (reference sequence). Losses at the gene ends were 0 bases for V and 10 bases for J; bases not matched to a gene: 12. This CDR3 is built from 16 residues. This clone was recorded once. Its specificity is unknown. The TCR sequence derives from a person aged 50 to 59 with breast cancer. What was sequenced was normal breast tissue next to the tumor. J is TRBJ2-1 and V is TRBV6-6; TRBD2 matches 7 bases. CDR3 sequence (DNA): TGTGCCAGCAGTTACTCGGCCCTCACTAGCGCAATAGAGCAGTTCTTC. Translating it yields CASSYSALTSAIEQFF.